The 2 T cell receptor beta chains listed next were all sequenced from one sample in a study of control samples from healthy donors and cancer patients. TCRdb keeps only in-frame clones here, not all; method: immunoSEQ multiplex PCR. The top ten hold around 0.92% of the sample, which has roughly 88,000 clones, roughly 90% seen once. Specimen: blood. Every receptor here comes from a woman in her twenties or thirties in good health.

This chain connects TRBV2 to TRBJ2-5, with 7 bases lining up with TRBD1. The CDR3 loop spans 16 amino acids. Germline V lookup: CDR1 SNHLY, CDR2 FYNNEI. The J segment lost 3 bases and the V segment lost 7 bases, leaving 14 bases of the junction unmatched. CDR3 amino acids: CASKGARSLGEETQYF. CDR3 coding DNA: TGTGCCAGCAAGGGGGCACGATCCCTAGGGGAAGAGACCCAGTACTTC.

Comment on this clone: The same CDR3 can be traced to other DNA sequences in this sample. V gene TRBV19 combines with J gene TRBJ2-6; the match to TRBD1 covers 10 bases. Germline CDR1 is LNHDA and CDR2 is SQIVND (reference sequence). V gave up 9 bases and J gave up 2 bases; unmatched junction bases: 10. This CDR3 region has 17 residues. The CDR3: CASRGGTGEAGANVLTF. The CDR3 DNA is TGTGCCAGCCGTGGGGGGACAGGGGAGGCTGGGGCCAACGTCCTGACTTTC.